The 5 T cell receptor beta chains presented below share a single source sample, sequenced in a study of regulatory T cells in long-lasting Graves disease. In building TCR beta libraries, iRepertoire HTBI primers were used together with Arm-PCR of CDR3 regions. TCRdb re-called the multiplex PCR reads with MiXCR, one entry per CDR3 protein. The data show 400,000 to 500,000 distinct CDR3 sequences, with roughly a fifth seen just once and around 15% held by the top ten. Time point in this sample: persistent/refractory GD, antithyroid drugs over 5 years with positive TRAb. PBMC-derived RNA was used for the TCR library. Sequencing used peripheral blood mononuclear cells (PBMCs), obtained when the disease was refractory, from a patient treated with antithyroid drugs. The receptors were sampled from a female donor with Graves disease.

This clonotype was picked up many times. The V and J genes are TRBV2 and TRBJ1-1, with 7 bases fitting TRBD1. There are 14 residues in the CDR3. Trimming took 6 bases from V and 0 from J; bases not matched to a gene: 4. Germline-derived CDR1 and CDR2 are SNHLY and FYNNEI. CDR3 DNA: TGTGCCAGCAGGGGGGACAGTCTGAACACTGAAGCTTTCTTT. Protein sequence: CASRGDSLNTEAFF.

This clonotype showed up just a few times. This chain links TRBV19 with TRBJ2-2, with unresolved D. CDR1 is LNHDA and CDR2 is SQIVND in the germline V gene (reference sequence). This CDR3 has 16 amino acids. With 0 bases removed from V and 7 bases from J, the gap between germline ends came to 15 bases. The CDR3 reads CASSIDGGFGVGELFF. The CDR3 nucleotides read TGTGCCAGTAGTATAGACGGTGGTTTTGGTGTCGGGGAGCTGTTTTTT.

This clonotype was counted a few times. The rearrangement links TRBV5-1 to TRBJ2-2; D remains ambiguous. CDR1 and CDR2 from the germline V gene are SGHRS and YFSETQ. The CDR3 totals 13 residues. V was shortened by 0 bases and J by 7 bases, with 7 bases between the two germline ends. The CDR3 DNA follows: TGCGCCAGCAGCTTGGCCGAGAACGGGGAGCTGTTTTTT. It translates to CASSLAENGELFF.

This clonotype was detected once. The rearrangement joins TRBV29-1 to TRBJ2-5, with 8 bases matching TRBD2. The germline V gene encodes CDR1 SQVTM and CDR2 ANQGSEA. V shed 6 bases and J 2 bases; nucleotides not matched to a gene: 14. The CDR3 totals 16 residues. The DNA for the CDR3 is TGCAGCGTCAACCCGGGGTTGGGCGGGAGGCAAGAGACCCAGTACTTC. Protein product: CSVNPGLGGRQETQYF.

The rearrangement uses TRBV28 and TRBJ2-1; 10 positions match TRBD2. This CDR3 has 14 residues. Looked up from germline, CDR1 is MDHEN and CDR2 is SYDVKM. After removal of 2 bases from V and 15 bases from J, the junction contained 10 bases not matched to a gene. The CDR3 DNA reads TGTGCCAGCAGTTTAAATCCTAGCGGGAGCGGACTGTTCTTC. Translating it yields CASSLNPSGSGLFF.